A single sample is the source of the 3 T cell receptor beta chains below, sequenced in a study of CD8 T cells in Susac syndrome. The RNA, roughly 0.45 to 1 ug, was put through reverse transcription using random hexamers. Each CDR3 protein gets one entry after TCRdb re-called the immunoSEQ multiplex PCR reads with MiXCR. The sample has some 180,000 distinct CDR3 sequences; 85% to 95% are singletons. Sequences were obtained from CD4+ T cells from PBMCs. Receptors were obtained from a human donor with Susac syndrome.

The rearrangement joins TRBV7-9 to TRBJ1-3; no reliable D call. The ends were cut back, 1 base at V and 0 bases at J, with 10 bases in the middle. The length of the CDR3 is 16 residues. The germline V gene encodes CDR1 SEHNR and CDR2 FQNEAQ (reference sequence). CDR3 DNA: TGTGCCAGCAGCTTAGTCGGTAGAAGCTCTGGAAACACCATATATTTT. Protein sequence: CASSLVGRSSGNTIYF.

V is TRBV6-5 and J is TRBJ2-5; 8 bases match TRBD2. V lost 6 bases, J lost 5 bases, and 11 bases stayed unmatched. Germline CDR1 reads MNHEY; CDR2 reads SVGAGI. This CDR3 spans 15 amino acids. The CDR3 region has the DNA TGTGCCAGCAGACCCCGGGGTAGCGGGAAGGAGACCCAGTACTTC. The encoded protein is CASRPRGSGKETQYF.

The chain has TRBV6-5 and TRBJ1-1; perhaps TRBD1 as D (6 bases). Trimming took off 7 bases at V and 4 bases at J, with 13 bases between the two ends. The CDR3 extends over 13 amino acids. CDR1 MNHEY and CDR2 SVGAGI come from the germline V gene. The CDR3 sequence is CASNLPGVTEAFF. In nucleotides, the CDR3 is TGTGCCAGCAACCTCCCAGGGGTCACTGAAGCTTTCTTT.